Following are 15 T cell receptor beta chains from one sample sequenced in a study of PD-L1 blockade in urothelial cancer. Produced via immunoSEQ multiplex PCR; TCRdb's table is partial and in-frame only. The data show some 90,000 clones, with more than 70% seen just once and 0.97% held by the top ten. Sample time point: pretreatment peripheral blood. The specimen was PBMCs, collected around atezolizumab (anti-PD-L1) treatment. Receptors were obtained from an elderly woman with urothelial cancer.

This chain connects TRBV25-1 to TRBJ2-7; a weak D match, TRBD1 (5 bases). V dropped 3 bases and J dropped 2 bases, with 17 bases sitting between them. The CDR3 is made up of 16 amino acids. The germline V gene encodes CDR1 MGHDK and CDR2 SYGVNS. This CDR3 reads CASSEPTTGKPYEQYF. The CDR3 coding sequence is TGTGCCAGCAGTGAGCCGACAACAGGCAAACCCTACGAGCAGTACTTC.

This sequence joins TRBV28 and TRBJ1-2; D is unclear. V lost 4 bases and J lost 7, with 13 bases in between. Germline CDR1 and CDR2: MDHEN and SYDVKM. The CDR3 loop spans 13 amino acids. CDR3 nucleotides: TGTGCCAGCAGTTGGTCGAATGAGAGTGGCTACACCTTC. Its translation: CASSWSNESGYTF.

The chain is built from TRBV10-3 and TRBJ2-2; D might be TRBD2 (5 bases). Looked up from germline, CDR1 is ENHRY and CDR2 is SYGVKD. V lost 8 bases to trimming and J lost 5 bases, with 12 bases between them. The CDR3 length is 13 residues. CDR3 coding DNA: TGTGCCATCGGTAGCGCGCAAACCGGGGAGCTGTTTTTT. Amino acid sequence: CAIGSAQTGELFF.

V usage is TRBV7-9 and J usage is TRBJ2-5, with TRBD2 matching over 12 bases. The CDR3 sequence is 16 residues long. The V gene end was trimmed by 4 bases and the J gene end by 4 bases; junction bases not matched to a gene: 7. CDR1 is SEHNR, CDR2 FQNEAQ, per germline (reference sequence). CDR3 loop: CASSSTSSGRGETQYF. CDR3 DNA sequence: TGTGCCAGCAGCTCGACATCTAGCGGGAGGGGAGAGACCCAGTACTTC.

The chain combines TRBV5-5 with TRBJ2-2; possibly TRBD1 for D (6 bases). CDR3 length: 15 residues. Germline V gene lookup returns CDR1 SGHKS and CDR2 YYEKEE (reference sequence). The V and J ends lost 7 bases and 0 bases respectively, with 13 bases between them. CDR3 region: CASCKRTANTGELFF. The CDR3 bases are TGTGCCAGCTGCAAACGGACAGCGAACACCGGGGAGCTGTTTTTT.

The rearrangement uses TRBV15 and TRBJ1-5; 7 nucleotides line up with TRBD1. V lost 3 bases and J lost 4; bases outside the gene matches: 6. The CDR3 runs 15 residues. Germline V gene data show CDR1 as LNHNV and CDR2 as YYDKDF (reference sequence). Written as DNA, the CDR3 is TGTGCCACCAGCAGTAGGGACAGTCTTAATCAGCCCCAGCATTTT. It codes for CATSSRDSLNQPQHF.

The table lists this clone with a count of one. V is TRBV10-1 and J is TRBJ2-5; D gene uncertain. The germline V gene has CDR1 WNHNN and CDR2 SYGVQD (reference sequence). The V and J ends lost 4 bases and 2 bases respectively, with 8 bases between them. The CDR3 is made up of 13 amino acids. CDR3 residues: CASSGDLQETQYF. CDR3 DNA sequence: TGCGCCAGCAGTGGAGACTTACAAGAGACCCAGTACTTC.

The chain employs TRBV9 and TRBJ2-7; possibly TRBD1 for D (6 bases). This CDR3 is 14 amino acids long. V dropped 4 bases and J dropped 2 bases, with 13 bases sitting between them. The germline V gene has CDR1 SGDLS and CDR2 YYNGEE. CDR3 in amino acids: CASSLQGIPYEQYF. The CDR3 coding sequence is TGTGCCAGCAGCCTCCAGGGGATTCCCTACGAGCAGTACTTC.

The chain employs TRBV6-4 and TRBJ2-3, with 7 bases identical to TRBD2. In germline, CDR1 is MRHNA, CDR2 SNTAGT. CDR3 size: 14 residues. The J segment lost 3 bases and the V segment lost 6 bases, leaving 6 bases of the junction unmatched. The CDR3 spells CASRGLDRTDTQYF. The CDR3 coding sequence is TGTGCCAGCAGAGGACTAGACAGAACAGATACGCAGTATTTT.

The chain links TRBV11-2 to TRBJ2-2; tentatively, D is TRBD1 (5 bases). Per germline, CDR1 SGHAT and CDR2 FQNNGV. The CDR3 is 13 residues long. V lost 11 bases and J lost 1, with 11 bases in between. The CDR3 is CAGGHLNTGELFF. CDR3 DNA sequence: TGTGCCGGTGGACACTTGAACACCGGGGAGCTGTTTTTT.

This clone was recorded once. The rearrangement joins TRBV28 to TRBJ2-7, with D tentatively TRBD2 (7 bases). This CDR3 spans 14 amino acids. V gave up 7 bases and J gave up 0 bases, with 13 bases separating them. CDR1 is MDHEN and CDR2 is SYDVKM in the germline V gene. CDR3 coding DNA: TGTGCCAGCATCAGGGGAGGGTCCTCCTACGAGCAGTACTTC. Amino acid sequence: CASIRGGSSYEQYF.

This clone was counted a single time. The genes are TRBV27 and TRBJ1-5, with a tentative D call TRBD1 (6 bases). The CDR3 consists of 14 residues. Germline V gives CDR1 MNHEY, CDR2 SMNVEV (reference sequence). V lost 5 bases to trimming and J lost 3 bases, with 11 bases between them. The CDR3 spells CASSPWTDNQPQHF. CDR3 sequence (DNA): TGTGCCAGCAGTCCCTGGACAGACAATCAGCCCCAGCATTTT.

The rearrangement uses TRBV28 and TRBJ1-3, with a weak D call TRBD1 (5 bases). The germline V gene has CDR1 MDHEN and CDR2 SYDVKM. V gave up 2 bases and J gave up 2 bases, with 7 bases separating them. The length of the CDR3 is 14 residues. This CDR3 reads CASSLVRAGNTIYF. The CDR3 nucleotides are TGTGCCAGCAGTTTAGTCAGGGCTGGAAACACCATATATTTT.

This sequence joins TRBV5-1 and TRBJ2-7, with 8 bases lining up with TRBD1. Per germline, CDR1 SGHRS and CDR2 YFSETQ. V was clipped by 3 bases and J by 5 bases; unmatched bases: 4. The CDR3 has 13 residues. This chain's CDR3 is CASSWKQGDEQYF. CDR3 nucleotides: TGCGCCAGCAGCTGGAAACAGGGGGACGAGCAGTACTTC.

This clone has ten or more counts. The chain employs TRBV5-4 and TRBJ2-7, with D uncertain. This CDR3 has 13 residues. CDR1 is SGHNT, CDR2 YYREEE, per germline (reference sequence). V was shortened by 0 bases and J by 2 bases, with 6 bases between the two germline ends. The CDR3 region is CASSLDLAYEQYF. As DNA, the CDR3 is TGTGCCAGCAGCTTGGATCTCGCCTACGAGCAGTACTTC.